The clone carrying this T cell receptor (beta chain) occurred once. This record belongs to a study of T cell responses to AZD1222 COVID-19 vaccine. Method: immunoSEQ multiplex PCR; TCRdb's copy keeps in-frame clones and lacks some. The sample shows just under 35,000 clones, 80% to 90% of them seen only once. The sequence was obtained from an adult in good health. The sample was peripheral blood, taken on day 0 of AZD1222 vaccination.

In DNA form, the CDR3 reads TGTGCCAGCAGCCCTGGACCGCAACGAGGCTACACCTTC. Protein product: CASSPGPQRGYTF. The J gene is TRBJ1-2, the V gene TRBV6-6; no definite D call. The germline V gene encodes CDR1 MNHNY and CDR2 SVGAGI (reference sequence). Trimming shortened V by 6 bases and J by 8 bases, and 16 bases separated the two germline ends. The CDR3 runs to 13 residues.